The clone carrying this T cell receptor (beta chain) was counted many times. Unmatched junction bases numbered 4, after V lost 6 bases and J lost 2 bases. This CDR3 has 15 residues. Germline values: CDR1 MNHEY, CDR2 SMNVEV (reference sequence). This specimen comes from a study of neurological immune-mediated disorders. The cDNA came from 5'RACE, which used 10-nucleotide random UMIs. TCRdb ran MiXCR on the 5' RACE reads and lists one entry per CDR3 protein. The sample carries 60,000 or so distinct CDR3 sequences, under 3.5% recorded once. Sequenced sample: PBMCs. The chain links TRBV27 to TRBJ2-6, with TRBD1 matching over 7 bases. The clonotype comes from an older woman with multiple sclerosis. The CDR3 nucleotides are TGTGCCAGCAGGAGAGACAGGGCTGGGGCCAACGTCCTGACTTTC. This translates into CASRRDRAGANVLTF.